This TCR beta chain came from a study of T cells after yellow fever vaccination. The CDR3 contains 15 residues. V shed 1 base, J shed 5 bases, and the junction held 10 bases outside the gene matches. CDR1 is SQVTM and CDR2 is ANQGSEA in the germline V gene. TCRdb redid the calling of the 5' RACE reads with MiXCR, one entry per CDR3 protein. The table lists about 550,000 distinct CDR3 sequences, around 21% of them singletons. The chain employs TRBV29-1 and TRBJ2-5; the match to TRBD2 covers 7 bases. The specimen was PBMCs, collected 15 days after the yellow fever booster vaccination. This TCR was sampled from a man aged 30-40 years who received the YFV17D yellow fever vaccine. Here the CDR3 reads CSVEGQTAGGETQYF. The CDR3 DNA sequence: TGCAGCGTTGAAGGTCAGACAGCCGGGGGGGAGACCCAGTACTTC. Filled out from reference TRBV29-1 and TRBJ2-5, the complete variable domain reads SAVISQKPSRDICQRGTSLTIQCQVDSQVTMMFWYRQQPGQSLTLIATANQGSEATYESGFVIDKFPISRPNLTFSTLTVSNMSPEDSSIYLCSVEGQTAGGETQYFGPGTRLLVL.